This entry lists 5 T cell receptor beta chains sequenced from one sample in a study of cytomegalovirus exposure and HLA in healthy donors. The PCR contained 60 Vbeta and 13 Jbeta primers. The method was immunoSEQ multiplex PCR; TCRdb's version includes in-frame clones alone and lacks a portion of them. Here the sample spans some 150,000 clones, roughly 75% being singletons. The sample was PBMCs. These receptors were taken from a middle-aged man in good health and CMV-seropositive.

The chain joins TRBV7-2 to TRBJ2-1; D is possibly TRBD1 (5 bases). The CDR3 sequence is 14 residues long. Between the trimmed V and J ends, which lost 3 bases and 15 bases, there was a span of 21 bases. Germline lookup yields CDR1 SGHTA and CDR2 FQGNSA. The DNA for the CDR3 is TGTGCCAGCAGCTTGAGCCCTGGCACAGGCGACTGGTTCTTC. Translating it yields CASSLSPGTGDWFF.

The chain recombines TRBV29-1 with TRBJ1-2; 7 bases are a match to TRBD1. With 4 bases clipped from V and 4 bases from J, the junction kept 12 bases outside the gene matches. The CDR3 is 15 amino acids. Germline CDR1 is SQVTM and CDR2 is ANQGSEA. The DNA of the CDR3 is TGCAGCGTTGGGATGATAACGGGACAGTCCTATGGCTACACCTTC. Amino acid sequence: CSVGMITGQSYGYTF.

This chain uses TRBV27 with TRBJ1-5; perhaps TRBD1 as D (6 bases). CDR3 size: 16 residues. Germline V lookup: CDR1 MNHEY, CDR2 SMNVEV (reference sequence). Trimming took 1 base from V and 7 from J, leaving 17 bases between them. The DNA of the CDR3 is TGTGCCAGCAGTTTATTAGCTGTACAGGGTCAACAGCCCCAGCATTTT. Its translation: CASSLLAVQGQQPQHF.

The table lists this clone with a few counts. This chain connects TRBV6-5 to TRBJ2-1; TRBD2 agrees at 9 bases. V shed 2 bases and J 8 bases; nucleotides not matched to a gene: 4. CDR1 and CDR2 (germline): MNHEY, SVGAGI. This CDR3 has 14 residues. The CDR3 is CASSYQSGGYEQFF. CDR3 sequence (DNA): TGTGCCAGCAGTTACCAGAGCGGGGGGTATGAGCAGTTCTTC.

The gene calls are TRBV7-9 and TRBJ1-6; a weak D match, TRBD1 (5 bases). There are 16 residues in the CDR3. The V end was cut by 5 bases, the J end by 2 bases, with 13 bases between. Germline loops: CDR1 SEHNR, CDR2 FQNEAQ (reference sequence). CDR3 nucleotides: TGTGCCAGCAGCCCGGGGGAGCGGCCCTATAATTCACCCCTCCACTTT. Translation: CASSPGERPYNSPLHF. Using reference TRBV7-9 and TRBJ1-6 for the parts outside the CDR3, the full variable domain is DTGVSQNPRHKITKRGQNVTFRCDPISEHNRLYWYRQTLGQGPEFLTYFQNEAQLEKSRLLSDRFSAERPKGSFSTLEIQRTEQGDSAMYLCASSPGERPYNSPLHFGNGTRLTVT.